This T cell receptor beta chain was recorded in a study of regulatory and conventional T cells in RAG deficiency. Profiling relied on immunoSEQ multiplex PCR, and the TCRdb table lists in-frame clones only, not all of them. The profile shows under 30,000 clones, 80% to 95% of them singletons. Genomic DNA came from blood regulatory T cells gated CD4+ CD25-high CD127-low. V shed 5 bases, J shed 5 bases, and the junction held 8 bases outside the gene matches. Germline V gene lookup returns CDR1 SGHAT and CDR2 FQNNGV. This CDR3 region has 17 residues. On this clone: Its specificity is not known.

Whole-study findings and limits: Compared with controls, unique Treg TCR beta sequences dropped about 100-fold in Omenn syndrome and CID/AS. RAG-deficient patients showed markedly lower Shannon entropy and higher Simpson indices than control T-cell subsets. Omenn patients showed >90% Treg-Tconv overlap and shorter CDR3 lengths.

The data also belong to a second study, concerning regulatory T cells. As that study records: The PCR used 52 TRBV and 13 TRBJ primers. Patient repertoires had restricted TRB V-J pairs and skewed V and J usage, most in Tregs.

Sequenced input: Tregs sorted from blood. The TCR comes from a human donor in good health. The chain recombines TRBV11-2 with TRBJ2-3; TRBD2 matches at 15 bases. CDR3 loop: CASSRSGLAGGRDTQYF. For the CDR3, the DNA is TGTGCCAGCAGCCGTTCTGGACTAGCGGGGGGGCGAGATACGCAGTATTTT.